Listed here is a single T cell receptor (beta chain). The record originates from a study of blood T cell repertoires in COVID-19. Repertoires were generated with immunoSEQ multiplex PCR, while TCRdb's copy carries only in-frame clones and drops some. The table has 150,000 to 200,000 clones, more than 70% seen once. Trimming pared 7 bases from V and 8 bases from J, leaving 14 bases between. This CDR3 contains 11 residues. Germline loops: CDR1 SQVTM, CDR2 ANQGSEA. This clonotype was obtained from a man aged 40-55 years who had recovered from COVID-19. V and J are TRBV29-1 and TRBJ1-2; a weak D match, TRBD1 (6 bases). The sample comprised PBMCs or T cells enriched from blood (not recorded which). The CDR3 spells CSADPQGGYTF. The CDR3 region has the DNA TGCAGCGCCGACCCTCAGGGGGGCTACACCTTC.